These 6 T cell receptor beta chains came from one sample sequenced in a study of T cell repertoires in cytomegalovirus infection. From the reads, TCRdb called clonotypes with MiXCR, one entry per CDR3 protein. This sample yields about 89,000 distinct CDR3 sequences, of which less than 30% are seen a single time; roughly 70% belongs to the top ten. These TCRs' antigens remain unknown. Sequenced here: CD8+ T cells from cultured PBMCs, sampled from culture after CMV antigen stimulation. The receptors derive from a human donor in good health (CMV status not recorded). Some clones in this sample may be carry-over from other donors' samples.

This chain links TRBV29-1 with TRBJ2-7, with D uncertain. Germline CDR1 SQVTM, CDR2 ANQGSEA. V was shortened by 3 bases and J by 2 bases, with 8 bases between the two germline ends. This CDR3 has 12 amino acids. The CDR3 sequence is CSVDFGPYEQYF. CDR3 DNA: TGCAGCGTTGATTTCGGACCCTACGAGCAGTACTTC.

This clonotype was seen many times. The rearrangement uses TRBV7-6 and TRBJ2-1; a weak D match, TRBD2 (5 bases). V shed 4 bases and J shed 6 bases, with 13 bases lying between them. Germline CDR1 SGHVS, CDR2 FNYEAQ. The CDR3 has 14 residues. This CDR3 reads CASSSLGGGNEQFF. CDR3 DNA: TGTGCCAGCAGCTCCTTAGGAGGCGGCAATGAGCAGTTCTTC.

A single count supports this clonotype. V usage is TRBV5-4 and J usage is TRBJ2-7; 11 positions agree with TRBD2. With 3 bases clipped from V and 2 bases from J, the junction kept 7 bases outside the gene matches. CDR1 is SGHNT, CDR2 YYREEE, per germline (reference sequence). The CDR3 is 16 residues long. For the CDR3, the DNA is TGTGCCAGCAGCTCGAGACTAGCGGGGAGGACCTACGAGCAGTACTTC. Translation gives CASSSRLAGRTYEQYF. The full variable domain, rest sourced from reference TRBV5-4 and TRBJ2-7, is ETGVTQSPTHLIKTRGQQVTLRCSSQSGHNTVSWYQQALGQGPQFIFQYYREEENGRGNFPPRFSGLQFPNYSSELNVNALELDDSALYLCASSSRLAGRTYEQYFGPGTRLTVT.

J is TRBJ2-1 and V is TRBV3-1; 8 nucleotides agree with TRBD2. Germline assignment: CDR1 LGHDT and CDR2 YNNKEL (reference sequence). CDR3 size: 15 residues. J lost 6 bases, V lost 2 bases, and 6 bases had no gene match. The CDR3 spells CASSQRRGDLNEQFF. CDR3 nucleotide sequence: TGTGCCAGCAGCCAAAGGCGGGGGGATCTCAATGAGCAGTTCTTC.

This clonotype was recorded many times. The chain carries TRBV2 and TRBJ2-2, with D perhaps TRBD2 (6 bases). Germline assignment: CDR1 SNHLY and CDR2 FYNNEI. The CDR3 runs to 16 residues. Between the trimmed V and J ends, which lost 1 base and 0 bases, there was a span of 9 bases. The CDR3 DNA reads TGTGCCAGCAGTGAAGGGTGGACTACGAACACCGGGGAGCTGTTTTTT. Translation: CASSEGWTTNTGELFF.

V is TRBV7-8 and J is TRBJ2-2; possibly TRBD1 or TRBD2 for D (5 bases each). CDR1 SGHVS and CDR2 FQNEAQ come from the germline V gene. The CDR3 runs 13 residues. With 5 bases removed from V and 9 bases from J, the gap between germline ends came to 13 bases. The CDR3 region is CASSDGTDRELFF. CDR3 in DNA: TGTGCCAGCAGCGATGGGACGGATAGGGAGCTGTTTTTT.